This T cell receptor (beta chain) was documented in a study of T-cell memory formation after mild COVID-19. Using its own MiXCR run on the 5' RACE reads, TCRdb lists one record per CDR3 protein. This sample carries about 360,000 distinct CDR3 sequences, about 15% of them seen once, and the ten largest clones take roughly 22%. Germline assignment: CDR1 SGHTA and CDR2 FQGNSA. The length of the CDR3 is 16 residues. J gave up 4 bases and V 1 base, and 5 bases lay outside the gene matches. This clonotype was seen repeatedly, ten times or more. The TCR originated in a man aged 18 to 30 who had mild COVID-19 (a few samples of this study predate the infection). Cell type and time point are not known. The V and J genes are TRBV7-2 and TRBJ1-5; 9 bases fit TRBD1. Material: PBMCs or a T cell subset sorted from them (not recorded which). CDR3 bases: TGTGCCAGCAGCTTAGTTGGACAGGGGACGAATCAGCCCCAGCATTTT. Translating gives CASSLVGQGTNQPQHF. The variable domain in full, completed from reference TRBV7-2 and TRBJ1-5, reads GAGVSQSPSNKVTEKGKDVELRCDPISGHTALYWYRQSLGQGLEFLIYFQGNSAPDKSGLPSDRFSAERTGGSVSTLTIQRTQQEDSAVYLCASSLVGQGTNQPQHFGDGTRLSIL.